The rows below give T cell receptor beta chains drawn from one sample of a study of immune evolution from preneoplasia to lung adenocarcinoma. TCRdb's table, derived via immunoSEQ multiplex PCR, lists solely in-frame clones and lacks some. This sample yields some 7,200 clones, of which roughly 85% are seen a single time; more than 4.5% belongs to the top ten. Sequencing was done on a sample of FFPE invasive lung adenocarcinoma tissue. Source of these receptors: a person aged 50-75 years with lung adenocarcinoma. Both conserved end residues are part of each CDR3. D genes are given only for firm matches. Some rows mark clone size as missing; the rest say once, few, many or name a class of expanded clone.

abundance	j_gene	d_gene	v_gene	CDR3nt	CDR3aa
few	TRBJ2-7	TRBD1	TRBV5-1	TGCGCCAGCAGCTTTATGGGACAGGGGGCGTCCGGGCAGTACTTC	CASSFMGQGASGQYF
-	TRBJ2-7	-	TRBV6-5	TGTGCCAGCAGTTATGGCGGGATGGGAACCTACGAGCAGTACTTC	CASSYGGMGTYEQYF
-	TRBJ2-1	TRBD2	TRBV20-1	TGCAGCCTGACTAGCGGTGGTGAGCAGTTCTTC	CSLTSGGEQFF
-	TRBJ1-1	-	TRBV23-1	TGCGCCAGCAGTCAATCGAAGGGCCAGAGAAACACTGAAGCTTTCTTT	CASSQSKGQRNTEAFF
-	TRBJ2-2	-	TRBV7-2	TGTGCCAGCAGCTTCAACACCGGGGAGCTGTTTTTT	CASSFNTGELFF
-	TRBJ1-1	-	TRBV5-1	TGCGCCAGCAGCTACCGGATCCAAGGGACTGAAGCTTTCTTT	CASSYRIQGTEAFF
-	TRBJ1-3	-	TRBV30	TGTGCCTGGAGTCGGGGGGCTAGAAACACCATATATTTT	CAWSRGARNTIYF
-	TRBJ2-7	TRBD2	TRBV9	TGTGCCAGCAGCGGGGAGGGCTACGAGCAGTACTTC	CASSGEGYEQYF
-	TRBJ1-1	TRBD1	TRBV7-9	TGTGCCAGCAGCAGGACAGGGGGCCCAATGAACACTGAAGCTTTCTTT	CASSRTGGPMNTEAFF
-	TRBJ2-1	-	TRBV5-1	TGCGCCAGCAGCTTGTGGGGGGACCCCGGGGGTGAGCAGTTCTTC	CASSLWGDPGGEQFF
-	TRBJ2-1	TRBD1	TRBV6-5	TGTGCCAGCAGCTGGACAGGGGGGGACAGGAATGAGCAGTTCTTC	CASSWTGGDRNEQFF
-	TRBJ2-2	-	TRBV7-9	TGTGCCAGCAGCCTTGCTAGCACCGGGGAGCTGTTTTTT	CASSLASTGELFF
-	TRBJ2-5	TRBD2	TRBV9	TGTGCCAGCGGCAGCGGGGAGGAGACCCAGTACTTC	CASGSGEETQYF
-	TRBJ1-4	-	TRBV11-2	TGTGCCAGCAGCTCAGCCGTGGAACTGTTTTTT	CASSSAVELFF
-	TRBJ2-5	-	TRBV2	TGTGCCAGCAGTGAGGGCCGGACCCAGTACTTC	CASSEGRTQYF
-	TRBJ2-6	TRBD1	TRBV18	TGTGCCAGCTCACCTACCGGGACAGCCTCTTTCTCTGGGGCCAACGTCCTGACTTTC	CASSPTGTASFSGANVLTF
-	TRBJ2-7	TRBD2	TRBV23-1	TGCGCCAGCAGTCAATCGGGGCTAGCGGGAGACGCGGAGATCCACGAGCAGTACTTC	CASSQSGLAGDAEIHEQYF
-	TRBJ1-2	-	TRBV5-1	TGCGCCAGTGGCGGTGCCCTCCCGGATGGCTACACCTTC	CASGGALPDGYTF
-	TRBJ1-1	TRBD1	TRBV19	TGTGCCAGTAGTATACAGGACAGGGAAGAAGCTTTCTTT	CASSIQDREEAFF
once	TRBJ2-3	TRBD2	TRBV11-3	TGTGCCAGCAGCCCAACTAGCGGGACGCAGTATTTT	CASSPTSGTQYF
-	TRBJ1-3	TRBD1	TRBV9	TGTGCCAGCAGCGTAGGGGTTGGGACAGGGTCCTCTGGAAACACCATATATTTT	CASSVGVGTGSSGNTIYF
-	TRBJ2-3	-	TRBV11-2	TGTGCCAGCAGCCTCATTGTGGGCCCAACTAGCACAGATACGCAGTATTTT	CASSLIVGPTSTDTQYF
-	TRBJ2-7	TRBD1	TRBV28	TGTGCCAGCAGTTTACCAGGGACAGGGTCCTACGAGCAGTACTTC	CASSLPGTGSYEQYF
-	TRBJ2-3	TRBD1	TRBV18	TGTGCCAGCTCACCAACCGGGACAGGGTTCATGGATACGCAGTATTTT	CASSPTGTGFMDTQYF
-	TRBJ2-5	TRBD2	TRBV10-3	TGTGCCATCAGTGTAGGGCTAGCGGGCCAAGAGACCCAGTACTTC	CAISVGLAGQETQYF
few	TRBJ2-4	TRBD2	TRBV29-1	TGCAGCGTTGAAGGGCAGGGAGGGTTTCAGTACTTC	CSVEGQGGFQYF
-	TRBJ1-5	TRBD1	TRBV28	TGTGCCAGCAACCTGGTGAGGGGGCCTAATCAGCCCCAGCATTTT	CASNLVRGPNQPQHF
-	TRBJ2-7	TRBD2	TRBV5-6	TGTGCCAGCAGCCGAGGGACTAGCGGGACCTACGAGCAGTACTTC	CASSRGTSGTYEQYF
-	TRBJ1-1	-	TRBV19	TGTGCCACCAGGCGGGGAATGAACACTGAAGCTTTCTTT	CATRRGMNTEAFF
-	TRBJ1-2	-	TRBV5-4	TGTGCCAGCAGCTTGATGGGACTAACTAACTATGGCTACACCTTC	CASSLMGLTNYGYTF
-	TRBJ1-5	-	TRBV5-1	TGCGCCAGCAGCTTGGTCGGGGATAGCAATCAGCCCCAGCATTTT	CASSLVGDSNQPQHF
-	TRBJ1-2	TRBD1	TRBV28	TGTGCCAGCGAAGACAGGGGCTATGGCTACACCTTC	CASEDRGYGYTF
-	TRBJ2-7	-	TRBV28	TGTGCCAGCAGTTTATCCCTGCTGCAAGCGGTGGGGAGCGAGCAGTACTTC	CASSLSLLQAVGSEQYF
-	TRBJ1-1	-	TRBV7-6	TGTGCCAGCAGCGCCACAGGGTTTGAAGCTTTCTTT	CASSATGFEAFF
-	TRBJ1-4	-	TRBV9	TGTGCCAGCAGGGTAGGGGACCTCGGCCTTTGTGAAAAACTGTTTTTT	CASRVGDLGLCEKLFF
-	TRBJ2-7	TRBD1	TRBV29-1	TGCAGCGTCTCACAGGGGGCCTACGAGCAGTACTTC	CSVSQGAYEQYF
-	TRBJ2-7	-	TRBV27	TGTGCCAGCAGTCCCCATACGGGGGTTTCGAGGGAGCAGTACTTC	CASSPHTGVSREQYF
-	TRBJ2-1	-	TRBV5-1	TGCGCCAGCTCGCCAGGCGGGGTTAATGAGCAGTTCTTC	CASSPGGVNEQFF
-	TRBJ2-7	-	TRBV7-2	TGTGCCAGCAGCTTAGGGACAGCATCCTACGAGCAGTACTTC	CASSLGTASYEQYF
-	TRBJ2-1	-	TRBV4-1	TGCGCCAGCAGCCAGATCCTCGGGATAGCGGAACAGGGGGAGCAGTTCTTC	CASSQILGIAEQGEQFF
-	TRBJ1-1	-	TRBV4-1	TGCGCCAGCAGCCAATCCTGGACAGCGGGTGAAGCTTTCTTT	CASSQSWTAGEAFF
-	TRBJ2-7	-	TRBV15	TGTGCCACGGGGTTGAACCGCGGCTACGAGCAGTACTTC	CATGLNRGYEQYF
-	TRBJ2-5	-	TRBV2	TGTGCCACCAAGCCCGGGGCCGGACAAGAGACCCAGTACTTC	CATKPGAGQETQYF
-	TRBJ2-2	-	TRBV18	TGTGCCAGCTCACCGGATTTGGACACCGGGGAGCTGTTTTTT	CASSPDLDTGELFF
-	TRBJ2-1	TRBD2	TRBV10-3	TGTGCCATCAGCCTTAGCGGGAGCGAAACCTACAATGAGCAGTTCTTC	CAISLSGSETYNEQFF
-	TRBJ2-7	TRBD1	TRBV7-6	TGTGCCAGCAGCGGGGACAGGGCCCACGAGCAGTACTTC	CASSGDRAHEQYF
-	TRBJ2-7	-	TRBV19	TGTGCCAGTAGCACCGACGAAGGGAGTCCACGCGAGCAGTACTTC	CASSTDEGSPREQYF
-	TRBJ2-7	TRBD2	TRBV6-4	TGTGCCAGCAGCGGGACTAGCGACTACTACGAGCAGTACTTC	CASSGTSDYYEQYF
-	TRBJ2-7	-	TRBV18	TGTGCCAGCTCACCAGAAAGGGACGCGCCCGAGCAGTACTTC	CASSPERDAPEQYF
once	TRBJ2-3	-	TRBV27	TGTGCCAGCAGTTTAACGACGGACCCAGCTCCCGGTACGCAGTATTTT	CASSLTTDPAPGTQYF
few	TRBJ2-7	-	TRBV4-2	TGTGCCAGCAGCCAACAGACAGTTACCGAGCAGTACTTC	CASSQQTVTEQYF
-	TRBJ2-2	TRBD2	TRBV11-1	TGTGCCAGCAGCCCCGTTGGACTAGCGGGAAACACCGGGGAGCTGTTTTTT	CASSPVGLAGNTGELFF
once	TRBJ2-1	TRBD1	TRBV9	TGTGCCAGCAGCGTCGCCGGGACAGTAAACAATGAGCAGTTCTTC	CASSVAGTVNNEQFF
-	TRBJ2-2	-	TRBV10-3	TGTGCCATCAGTGGGGAGGTCACCGGGGAGCTGTTTTTT	CAISGEVTGELFF